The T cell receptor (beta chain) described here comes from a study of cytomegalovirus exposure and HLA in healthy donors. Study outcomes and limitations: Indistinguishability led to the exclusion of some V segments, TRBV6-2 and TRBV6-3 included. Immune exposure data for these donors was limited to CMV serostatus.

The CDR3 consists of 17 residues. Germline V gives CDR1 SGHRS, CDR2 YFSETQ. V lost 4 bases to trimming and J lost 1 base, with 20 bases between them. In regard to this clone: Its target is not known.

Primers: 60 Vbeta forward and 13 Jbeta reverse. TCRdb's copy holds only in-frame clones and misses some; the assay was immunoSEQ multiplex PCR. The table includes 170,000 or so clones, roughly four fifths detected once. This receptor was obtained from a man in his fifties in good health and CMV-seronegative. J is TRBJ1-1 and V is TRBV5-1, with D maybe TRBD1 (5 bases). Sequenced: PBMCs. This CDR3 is CASSARGGAATNTEAFF. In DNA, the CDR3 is TGCGCCAGCAGCGCGAGGGGAGGGGCGGCAACGAACACTGAAGCTTTCTTT.